Listed below are T cell receptor beta chains from one sample, sequenced in a study of glioma-infiltrating T cells. Using its own MiXCR run on the multiplex PCR reads, TCRdb lists one record per CDR3 protein. The table records more than 90,000 distinct CDR3 sequences, approximately 39% of them present only once. Sequenced material: glioma tissue, nonneoplastic brain tissue, or PBMCs (not recorded which). These receptors were obtained from a human donor with low-grade glioma or glioblastoma, undergoing nonglioma brain surgery, or in good health (not recorded which). The CDR3 runs from the conserved cysteine through the conserved F or W. A D gene is named only where the DNA matches it firmly. Clone size is not always given. Where it is, it says once, few, many or a class for expanded clones.

V	D	size	J	length	DNA	CDR3
TRBV6-2/TRBV6-3	TRBD2	NA	TRBJ2-1	17	TGTGCCAGCAGTTTTCCCTTACTAGCGGACGACCCCTACGAGCAGTTCTTC	CASSFPLLADDPYEQFF
TRBV7-2	TRBD2	many	TRBJ2-1	17	TGTGCCAGCAGCTTAGCTGGGACTAGCGGCTCCTACAATGAGCAGTTCTTC	CASSLAGTSGSYNEQFF
TRBV20-1	TRBD1	many	TRBJ2-7	15	TGCAGTGCTAGAGATCTGGCCAGGGGGCCCTACGAGCAGTACTTC	CSARDLARGPYEQYF
TRBV29-1	NA	NA	TRBJ1-4	14	TGCAGCGTTGGAGACGGGGGGAACGGAGAAAAACTGTTTTTT	CSVGDGGNGEKLFF
TRBV6-1	NA	once	TRBJ2-5	15	TGTGCCATCAGGACGAGATGCGGGACCCAAGAGACCCAGTACTTC	CAIRTRCGTQETQYF
TRBV19	NA	many	TRBJ1-1	14	TGTGCCAGTAGTGTCGGACACCCTCCTACTGAAGCTTTCTTT	CASSVGHPPTEAFF
TRBV29-1	NA	few	TRBJ2-5	14	TGCAGCGTTGAGGCAGGGGGGTTCCAAGAGACCAAGTACTTC	CSVEAGGFQETKYF
TRBV4-2	TRBD1	many	TRBJ2-3	15	TGTGCCAGCAGCCCTACAGGGGGCGATGGAGATACGCAGTATTTT	CASSPTGGDGDTQYF
TRBV19	NA	many	TRBJ1-2	14	TGTGCCAGTAGTATCTCAGCGTCTCACTATGGCTACACCTTC	CASSISASHYGYTF
TRBV7-2	NA	many	TRBJ1-1	14	TGTGCCAGCAGCTTATCGGCAGGGGTGGTTCAAGCTTTCTTT	CASSLSAGVVQAFF
TRBV20-1	NA	NA	TRBJ1-2	15	TGCAGTGCCAGCAGTCGTACAGGGACCAACTATGGCTACACCTTC	CSASSRTGTNYGYTF
TRBV7-6	TRBD2	NA	TRBJ2-1	18	TGTGCCAGCAGCTTCGGACTAGCGGGGGGGAGCTCCTACAATGAGCAGTTCTTC	CASSFGLAGGSSYNEQFF
TRBV29-1	TRBD2	many	TRBJ2-1	14	TGCAGCATTAGCGGGAGTATGCCTGACAATGAGCAGTTCTTC	CSISGSMPDNEQFF
TRBV18	NA	many	TRBJ1-5	14	TGTGCCAGCTCACCGGGGCAGCCTAATCAGCCCCAGCATTTT	CASSPGQPNQPQHF
TRBV7-9	TRBD2	many	TRBJ2-3	17	TGTGCCAGCAGCCGGGGGAGTAGCGGGAGTCGGTCGGATACGCAGTATTTT	CASSRGSSGSRSDTQYF
TRBV4-1	NA	many	TRBJ2-1	13	TGCGCCAGCCAAGAGGGAGGATACAATGAGCAGTTCTTC	CASQEGGYNEQFF
TRBV27	NA	NA	TRBJ2-1	16	TGTGCCAGCAGTTTCATCCAAGGTCCCTCCCGCAATGAGCAGTTCTTC	CASSFIQGPSRNEQFF
TRBV14	NA	many	TRBJ1-1	11	TGTGCCAGCAGCCTGGGTGCTGAAGCTTTCTTT	CASSLGAEAFF
TRBV7-2	NA	many	TRBJ1-1	15	TGTGCCAGCAGCTTAGAGACCAGGGGGAACACTGAAGCTTTCTTT	CASSLETRGNTEAFF
TRBV5-5	TRBD1	many	TRBJ2-7	13	TGTGCCAGCAGCGCTGGACAGGGCTACGAGCAGTACTTC	CASSAGQGYEQYF
TRBV20-1	TRBD1	NA	TRBJ1-1	14	TGCAGTGCTAGGGATCAGGGGGCGAGGACTGAAGCTTTATTT	CSARDQGARTEALF
TRBV20-1	TRBD1	many	TRBJ2-7	13	TGCAGTGCTAGAGTAGGGACAGACGACGAGCAGTACTTC	CSARVGTDDEQYF
TRBV28	TRBD2	NA	TRBJ2-5	16	TGTGCCAGCAGTTTAGGGACTAGCGGTGATGAAGAGACCCAGTACTTC	CASSLGTSGDEETQYF
TRBV27	NA	once	TRBJ2-7	13	TGTGCCAGCAGCTACGGGAGAGTCAGCGAGCAGTGCTTC	CASSYGRVSEQCF
TRBV27	NA	many	TRBJ2-2	15	TGTGCCAGCAGTTTGGGGGTGGCGAACACCGGGGAGCTGTTTTTT	CASSLGVANTGELFF
TRBV5-1	NA	many	TRBJ2-2	16	TGCGCCAGCAGTCTAAGGGGGACATCGAACACCGGGGAGCTGTTTTTT	CASSLRGTSNTGELFF
TRBV7-6	TRBD2	NA	TRBJ2-3	17	TGTGCCAGCAGCTTAGGGACTAGCGGGCTAAGCACAGATACGCAGTATTTT	CASSLGTSGLSTDTQYF
TRBV6-2/TRBV6-3	TRBD1	many	TRBJ2-3	16	TGTGCCAGCAGTCCCCGTGACAGGGGGATATCAGATACGCAGTATTTT	CASSPRDRGISDTQYF
TRBV19	TRBD1	many	TRBJ2-2	15	TGTGCCAGTAGTATTCAGGGGGCGTACACCGGGGAGCTGTTTTTT	CASSIQGAYTGELFF
TRBV7-3	NA	many	TRBJ1-5	15	TGTGCCAGCAGCTCGGACGGCGATAGCAATCAGCCCCAGCATTTT	CASSSDGDSNQPQHF
TRBV2	NA	NA	TRBJ2-1	15	TGTGCCTGCAGTGAAGATACTGGCAGATACAATGAGCAGCTCTTC	CACSEDTGRYNEQLF
TRBV29-1	NA	many	TRBJ1-1	12	TGCAGCGTTGGGCAGTTTAACACTGAAGCTTTCTTT	CSVGQFNTEAFF
TRBV7-6	NA	many	TRBJ2-1	11	TGTGCCAGCAGGGAAGGGAATGAGCAGTTCTTC	CASREGNEQFF
TRBV4-1	NA	many	TRBJ2-5	16	TGCGCCAGCAGCCAGGCGGACTATCTCTTTCAGGAGACCCAGTACTTC	CASSQADYLFQETQYF
TRBV6-2/TRBV6-3	NA	NA	TRBJ2-7	15	TGTGCCAGCAGTGGAGAGGGAGGACGCCGATACGAGCAGTACTTC	CASSGEGGRRYEQYF
TRBV20-1	NA	many	TRBJ1-5	13	TGCAGTGCTATCAGTCAGGGCAATCAGCCCCAGCATTTT	CSAISQGNQPQHF
TRBV4-1	TRBD1	NA	TRBJ2-7	15	TGCGCCAGCAGCCAAGAGGCAGGACAGGGCCACGAGCAGTACTTC	CASSQEAGQGHEQYF
TRBV7-8	TRBD1	many	TRBJ2-5	14	TGTGCCAGCAGCCCTAGACAGGGGGGCGAGACCCAGTACTTC	CASSPRQGGETQYF
TRBV4-3	NA	many	TRBJ1-5	13	TGCGCCAGCAGCCAAGATCTGGGTCAGCCCCAGCATTTT	CASSQDLGQPQHF
TRBV4-1	NA	many	TRBJ1-2	15	TGCGCCAGCAGCCGGGCTTACGGAGGGTCTGGGGGCTACACCTTC	CASSRAYGGSGGYTF
TRBV3-1	NA	NA	TRBJ2-1	15	TGTGCCAGCAGCCAAGACCGGGGGTACTCCTACGAGCAGCTCTTC	CASSQDRGYSYEQLF
TRBV6-1	TRBD2	NA	TRBJ2-3	16	TGTGCCAGCAGAACGGGGACTAGCGGAGGACAAGAGACCCAGTATTTT	CASRTGTSGGQETQYF
TRBV7-9	NA	many	TRBJ1-3	13	TGTGCCAGCAGCCTTCCGGCTCAGGACACCATATATTTT	CASSLPAQDTIYF
TRBV29-1	NA	NA	TRBJ2-5	14	TGCAGCGTCAGACCGGGGGCCTGGGAAGAGACCCAGTACTTC	CSVRPGAWEETQYF
TRBV2	NA	many	TRBJ1-1	12	TGTGCCAGCAGGCAGGCTACTACTGAAGCTTTCTTT	CASRQATTEAFF
TRBV6-1	NA	many	TRBJ2-3	13	TGTGCCAGCCACCCAACCGGGGGAGATACGCAGTATTTT	CASHPTGGDTQYF
TRBV20-1	NA	many	TRBJ1-4	14	TGCAGTGCAAAGGGGCCACCAACTAATGAAAAACTGTTTTTT	CSAKGPPTNEKLFF
TRBV5-5	NA	NA	TRBJ1-5	14	TGTGCCAGCAGCTTTGAGTATAGCAATCAGCCCCAGCATTTT	CASSFEYSNQPQHF
TRBV5-1	NA	many	TRBJ2-7	14	TGCGCCAGCAGCTTGACCGCCGGGGGTTGGGAGCAGTACTTC	CASSLTAGGWEQYF
TRBV4-3	NA	many	TRBJ1-2	15	TGCGCCAGCAGTACAGATAGGACAACTAACTATGGCTACACCTTC	CASSTDRTTNYGYTF
TRBV28	NA	many	TRBJ1-4	14	TGTGCCAGCAGTTTTGGGGGGGTTCGGGAAAAACTGTTTTTT	CASSFGGVREKLFF